Listed below are T cell receptor beta chains from one sample, sequenced in a study of blood T cells in healthy people across ages. Via MiXCR, TCRdb re-called the 5' RACE reads, giving one row per CDR3 protein. The data hold about 900,000 distinct CDR3 sequences, with 60% to 80% observed a single time. Sequenced sample: blood. The source is a man aged 25-40 years in good health. CDR3s include the opening cysteine and the closing phenylalanine or tryptophan.

TRBJ2-3 | 15 | TRBV6-2/TRBV6-3 | CASSYLRADRDTQYF
TRBJ2-1 | 15 | TRBV25-1 | CASSEFGLGANERFF
TRBJ2-6 | 19 | TRBV15 | CATSRDWASSGPGANVLTF
TRBJ1-2 | 15 | TRBV6-1 | CASSDRTGGEYGYTF
TRBJ2-6 | 17 | TRBV11-1 | CASSPRGTTNGANVLTF
TRBJ2-3 | 16 | TRBV6-2/TRBV6-3 | CASSYASRLSTDTQYF
TRBJ2-7 | 14 | TRBV7-2 | CASSTLAAQYEQYF
TRBJ2-3 | 13 | TRBV29-1 | CSAKDRDTDTQYF
TRBJ1-2 | 15 | TRBV7-9 | CASSLDRGLSYGYTF
TRBJ2-5 | 15 | TRBV7-2 | CASSTGAGGWETQYF
TRBJ2-1 | 17 | TRBV28 | CASLRGGERRANNEQFF
TRBJ1-4 | 13 | TRBV4-3 | CASSQEYSEKLFF
TRBJ1-4 | 14 | TRBV6-6 | CASSRDRWNEKLFF
NA | 14 | TRBV9 | CASSGRPSGGEQYF
TRBJ2-3 | 15 | TRBV6-9 | CAGSYPTRSIDTQYF
TRBJ2-3 | 16 | TRBV6-5 | CASSPLGGERRDTQYF
TRBJ2-5 | 12 | TRBV28 | CASEGLGETQYF
TRBJ2-5 | 17 | TRBV27 | CASSPLSLAGYQETQYF
TRBJ2-7 | 13 | TRBV10-3 | CAISERPSYEQYF
TRBJ1-6 | 15 | TRBV12-3/TRBV12-4 | CASSPGTGNNSPLHF
TRBJ2-5 | 15 | TRBV6-1 | CASSEARGKKETQYF
TRBJ2-3 | 15 | TRBV12-3/TRBV12-4 | CASSFGDTRKDTQYF
TRBJ1-4 | 14 | TRBV13 | CASSLEQGGEKLFF
TRBJ2-4 | 11 | TRBV2 | CASSERGGQYF
TRBJ2-5 | 14 | TRBV20-1 | CSAGKGAFQETQYF
TRBJ1-1 | 13 | TRBV6-6 | CASSSDSNTEAFF
TRBJ1-2 | 15 | TRBV12-3/TRBV12-4 | CASSFHPGQNYGYTF
TRBJ2-1 | 13 | TRBV6-2/TRBV6-3 | CASSYRSVNEQFF
TRBJ1-5 | 15 | TRBV20-1 | CSARDVLGGDQPQHF
TRBJ2-3 | 14 | TRBV6-1 | CASSDSERTDTQYF
TRBJ2-1 | 17 | TRBV11-2 | CASSPQGGPVSHNEQFF
TRBJ1-2 | 11 | TRBV29-1 | CSVGNNYGYTF
TRBJ2-6 | 17 | TRBV7-6 | CASSFGGYYSGANVLTF
TRBJ1-2 | 13 | TRBV6-5 | CASSYLTREGYTF
TRBJ2-1 | 17 | TRBV4-3 | CASSQDGDSGGADEQFF
TRBJ1-2 | 12 | TRBV20-1 | CSARRYDYGYTF
TRBJ1-2 | 14 | TRBV25-1 | CASSTLRVGHGYTF
TRBJ2-1 | 11 | TRBV29-1 | CSMRVNNEQFF
TRBJ1-2 | 16 | TRBV4-2 | CASSQAVAGVNYGYTF
TRBJ2-3 | 16 | TRBV5-6 | CASSALSTSSTDTQYF
TRBJ1-1 | 12 | TRBV9 | CASGTLGTEAFF
TRBJ2-4 | 17 | TRBV11-2 | CASSRTGGDLAKNIQYF